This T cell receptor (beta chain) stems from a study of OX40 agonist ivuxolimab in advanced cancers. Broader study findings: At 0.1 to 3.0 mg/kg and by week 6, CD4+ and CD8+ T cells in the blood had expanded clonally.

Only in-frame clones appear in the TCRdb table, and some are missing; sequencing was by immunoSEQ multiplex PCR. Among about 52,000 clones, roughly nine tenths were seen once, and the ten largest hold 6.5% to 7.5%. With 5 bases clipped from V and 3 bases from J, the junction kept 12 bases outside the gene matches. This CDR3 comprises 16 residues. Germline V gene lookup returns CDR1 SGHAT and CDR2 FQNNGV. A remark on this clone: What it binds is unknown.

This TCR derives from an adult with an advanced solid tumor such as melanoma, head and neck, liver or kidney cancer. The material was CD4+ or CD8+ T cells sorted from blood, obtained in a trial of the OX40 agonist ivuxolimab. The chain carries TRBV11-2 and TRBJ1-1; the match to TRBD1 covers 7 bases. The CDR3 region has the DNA TGTGCCAGCAGCCCCGGAAGGGGGCAGTGGGACACTGAAGCTTTCTTT. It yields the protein CASSPGRGQWDTEAFF.